One and the same sample provided the 9 T cell receptor beta chains below, sequenced in a study of shared clonotypes between healthy human individuals. Measured with immunoSEQ multiplex PCR; TCRdb has only the in-frame clones, and not every one. The repertoire holds about 680,000 clones, with 92% as singletons. Cells designated naive CD8 were CD45RO-negative and were positively selected for CCR7, with terminally differentiated effector memory CD45RA+ cells excluded. The sequencing input was naive CD8+ T cells sorted from blood. The origin of the receptors is a man aged 30-40 years in good health.

V gene TRBV9 combines with J gene TRBJ2-7; D is ambiguous. The CDR3 is 13 amino acids. V was shortened by 3 bases and J by 6 bases, with 13 bases between the two germline ends. Germline CDR1 SGDLS, CDR2 YYNGEE. CDR3 amino acids: CASSEGKQSEQYF. The CDR3 DNA reads TGTGCCAGCAGCGAGGGTAAACAAAGCGAGCAGTACTTC.

This chain uses TRBV27 with TRBJ2-7; no definite D call. With 5 bases removed from V and 0 bases from J, the gap between germline ends came to 11 bases. Germline assignment: CDR1 MNHEY and CDR2 SMNVEV (reference sequence). This CDR3 region has 14 residues. The CDR3 reads CASSISLSSYEQYF. CDR3 DNA sequence: TGTGCCAGCAGTATCTCACTGTCCTCCTACGAGCAGTACTTC.

CDR3 amino acids: CASSGREFQETQYF. The CDR3 DNA is TGTGCCAGCTCAGGGCGGGAGTTCCAAGAGACCCAGTACTTC. This chain connects TRBV18 to TRBJ2-5; 7 bases are a match to TRBD2. V trimming: 5 bases; J trimming: 1 base; junction bases outside the gene matches: 4. The germline CDR1 and CDR2 sequences are KGHSH and LQKENI. This CDR3 region has 14 residues.

The count of this clone is one. The genes are TRBV4-1 and TRBJ1-1, with unresolved D. The CDR3 contains 13 residues. Germline V CDR1 and CDR2: MGHRA, YSYEKL. Deletions cut 4 bases from V and 11 bases from J, with 17 bases between. The CDR3 nucleotides read TGCGCCAGCAGCCGCCTTACCCTGCCCGCGGCTTTCTTT. It yields the protein CASSRLTLPAAFF.

CDR3 amino acids: CASSLSNTEAFF. The DNA of the CDR3 is TGTGCCAGCAGCTTATCCAACACTGAAGCTTTCTTT. The rearrangement joins TRBV7-2 to TRBJ1-1, with D hard to call. Per germline, CDR1 SGHTA and CDR2 FQGNSA. The CDR3 loop spans 12 amino acids. V lost 2 bases and J 2 bases, leaving 3 bases between the germline ends.

The V and J genes are TRBV28 and TRBJ2-7; the match to TRBD1 covers 11 bases. Trimming cost V 6 bases and J 2 bases; bases outside gene matches: 6. The germline V gene has CDR1 MDHEN and CDR2 SYDVKM. The CDR3 runs 15 residues. The CDR3 DNA reads TGTGCCAGCAGCACCCGGGACAGGGGGACCTACGAGCAGTACTTC. This codes for CASSTRDRGTYEQYF.

The chain uses TRBV27 and TRBJ1-2; D gene unclear. CDR3 length equals 16 residues. V lost 6 bases to trimming and J lost 3 bases, with 20 bases between them. Germline loops: CDR1 MNHEY, CDR2 SMNVEV (reference sequence). The CDR3 loop is CASRTPGGSGDYGYTF. CDR3 coding DNA: TGTGCCAGCAGGACACCCGGTGGGTCCGGGGACTATGGCTACACCTTC.

The genes are TRBV28 and TRBJ2-2; TRBD1 agrees at 9 bases. V lost 3 bases, J lost 4 bases, and 6 bases stayed unmatched. CDR3 length: 16 amino acids. Looked up from germline, CDR1 is MDHEN and CDR2 is SYDVKM. The CDR3 loop is CASSFTLTGGTGELFF. CDR3 DNA: TGTGCCAGCAGTTTTACTCTGACAGGGGGCACCGGGGAGCTGTTTTTT.

The gene calls are TRBV6-5 and TRBJ2-1; the D gene is possibly TRBD1 (6 bases). The V end was cut by 7 bases, the J end by 11 bases, with 9 bases between. The CDR3 sequence is 10 residues long. Germline CDR1 is MNHEY and CDR2 is SVGAGI. The CDR3 protein is CASTQGKQFF. In DNA, the CDR3 is TGTGCCAGCACCCAGGGGAAGCAGTTCTTC.